The TCR beta chain under discussion was sequenced for a study of blood T cell repertoires in COVID-19. Study-level background: From the United States, Italy and Spain came samples of acute and convalescent COVID-19.

This clone was detected a few times. Authors' analysis steps: Researchers report that nucleated cell counts were estimated from reference gene primer amplification. Using immunoSEQ multiplex PCR, the repertoire was profiled, and TCRdb retains in-frame clones only, with some absent. The DNA was the basis for D and trimming; V, J and clone size are from that table. The profile shows approximately 200,000 clones, about 91% of them singletons. Trimming stripped 4 bases from V and 0 bases from J, with 15 bases between. The germline CDR1 and CDR2 sequences are SEHNR and FQNEAQ (reference sequence). The CDR3 loop spans 17 amino acids.

The chain links TRBV7-9 to TRBJ1-4, with D tentatively TRBD1 (5 bases). This clonotype was sampled from a man younger than 35 with active or convalescent COVID-19. The sequencing sample was made of peripheral blood. The CDR3 DNA follows: TGTGCCAGCAGCTCAAGGGGCAGGGCGCCAACTAATGAAAAACTGTTTTTT. It specifies CASSSRGRAPTNEKLFF. Supplemented by reference TRBV7-9 and TRBJ1-4, the full variable domain reads DTGVSQNPRHKITKRGQNVTFRCDPISEHNRLYWYRQTLGQGPEFLTYFQNEAQLEKSRLLSDRFSAERPKGSFSTLEIQRTEQGDSAMYLCASSSRGRAPTNEKLFFGSGTQLSVL.